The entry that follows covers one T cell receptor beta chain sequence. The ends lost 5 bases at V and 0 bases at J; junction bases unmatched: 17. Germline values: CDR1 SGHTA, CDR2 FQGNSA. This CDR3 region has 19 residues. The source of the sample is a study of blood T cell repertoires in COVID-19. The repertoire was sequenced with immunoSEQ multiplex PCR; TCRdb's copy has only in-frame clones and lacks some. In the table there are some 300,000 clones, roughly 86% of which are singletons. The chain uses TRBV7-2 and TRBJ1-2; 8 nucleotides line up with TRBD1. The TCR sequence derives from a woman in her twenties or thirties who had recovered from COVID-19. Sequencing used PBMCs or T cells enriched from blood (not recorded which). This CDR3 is CASSPWSGTGVATNYGYTF. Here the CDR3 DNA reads TGTGCCAGCAGCCCTTGGTCCGGGACAGGAGTTGCTACTAACTATGGCTACACCTTC.